Listed here are 25 T cell receptor beta chains from one sample, sequenced in a study of T cell changes during pregnancy in multiple sclerosis. The data were produced by immunoSEQ multiplex PCR, yet TCRdb's version contains in-frame clones alone and is incomplete. The repertoire holds 65,000 to 75,000 clones, with 91% as singletons. The starting material was peripheral blood, obtained in the second trimester of pregnancy. These receptors all come from a female donor with multiple sclerosis, enrolled in a pregnancy study.

The V gene is TRBV14, the J gene TRBJ1-2; 11 positions agree with TRBD1. Looked up from germline, CDR1 is SGHDN and CDR2 is FVKESK. V was clipped by 4 bases and J by 2 bases; unmatched bases: 9. This CDR3 spans 17 amino acids. CDR3 in DNA: TGTGCCAGCAGCCGTCCCGGGACAGGGGGTAAGAACTATGGCTACACCTTC. It specifies CASSRPGTGGKNYGYTF.

This rearrangement joins TRBV5-1 to TRBJ2-2; D possibly corresponds to TRBD1 (5 bases). Looked up from germline, CDR1 is SGHRS and CDR2 is YFSETQ. The CDR3 consists of 16 residues. Trimming took off 1 base at V and 4 bases at J, with 14 bases between the two ends. The CDR3 DNA reads as TGCGCCAGCAGCTTGAGTTATGACAGTTCCACCGGGGAGCTGTTTTTT. This gives the protein CASSLSYDSSTGELFF.

The chain uses TRBV10-3 and TRBJ2-2; D call uncertain. V was pared by 10 bases and J by 0 bases, with 12 bases between. Germline V gene lookup returns CDR1 ENHRY and CDR2 SYGVKD. This CDR3 has 14 amino acids. Written as DNA, the CDR3 is TGTGCCACCGCGGAAAGGTCGAACACCGGGGAGCTGTTTTTT. The encoded protein is CATAERSNTGELFF.

The rearrangement uses TRBV5-5 and TRBJ1-5, with TRBD1 matching 7 bases. The germline V gene has CDR1 SGHKS and CDR2 YYEKEE (reference sequence). This CDR3 is built from 14 residues. After removal of 4 bases from V and 5 bases from J, the junction contained 6 bases not matched to a gene. DNA of the CDR3: TGTGCCAGCAGCCACGGGACAGCAGATCAGCCCCAGCATTTT. Its protein product is CASSHGTADQPQHF.

This clone has only one observation. The chain links TRBV7-9 to TRBJ1-2, with D possibly matching TRBD1 (6 bases). Germline CDR1 is SEHNR and CDR2 is FQNEAQ (reference sequence). V lost 5 bases and J 8 bases, leaving 15 bases between the germline ends. This CDR3 comprises 13 residues. CDR3 in DNA: TGTGCCAGCAGCCGAAACAGGGAAGGGGGCTACACCTTC. Translated: CASSRNREGGYTF.

The chain has TRBV6-5 and TRBJ2-5, with 11 positions matching TRBD2. Trimming removed 4 bases from V and 4 bases from J; junction bases left unmatched: 8. The CDR3 is 16 residues long. CDR1 and CDR2 from the germline V gene are MNHEY and SVGAGI. The chain's CDR3 is CASSSPRLAGGETQYF. For the CDR3, the DNA is TGTGCCAGCAGTTCCCCCCGGCTAGCGGGAGGAGAGACCCAGTACTTC.

The gene calls are TRBV18 and TRBJ2-6; TRBD1 matches at 8 bases. Germline V gene sequence: CDR1 KGHSH, CDR2 LQKENI. Trimming at V came to 5 bases and at J to 1 base, leaving 10 bases not matched to a gene. The CDR3 spans 18 residues. The CDR3 DNA follows: TGTGCCAGCTCAGGAACCGCAGGGGGCGGGTCTGGGGCCAACGTCCTGACTTTC. Encoded protein: CASSGTAGGGSGANVLTF.

The CDR3, as DNA: TGTGCCATCAGTGTCGGGGACAGGGGGAAGGAGTCGGGCTATGGCTACACCTTC. It encodes CAISVGDRGKESGYGYTF. The rearrangement uses TRBV10-3 and TRBJ1-2, with 11 bases fitting TRBD1. V lost 4 bases and J lost 4; bases outside the gene matches: 14. CDR1 is ENHRY, CDR2 SYGVKD, per germline. The CDR3 has 18 amino acids.

V is TRBV4-3 and J is TRBJ1-2; 7 bases align to TRBD1. The germline gives CDR1 LGHNA, CDR2 YSLEER. The CDR3 consists of 15 residues. The junction had 10 bases not matched to a gene; V was cut back by 4 bases and J by 5 bases. In DNA, the CDR3 is TGCGCCAGCAGCCTCCGGCGACAGGGCGAGTATGGCTACACCTTC. Translated, it gives CASSLRRQGEYGYTF.

This clone has just a few counts. The chain combines TRBV5-4 with TRBJ2-3, with 16 positions matching TRBD2. The germline V gene encodes CDR1 SGHNT and CDR2 YYREEE (reference sequence). This CDR3 spans 18 amino acids. The V and J ends lost 4 bases and 1 base, in that order; junction bases with no gene match: 6. The CDR3 DNA follows: TGTGCCAGCAGCCCGGGACTAGCGGGGGGGGTAGGCACAGATACGCAGTATTTT. Protein product: CASSPGLAGGVGTDTQYF.

The rearrangement joins TRBV11-1 to TRBJ2-6, with TRBD1 matching over 7 bases. Germline V gene lookup returns CDR1 SGHAT and CDR2 FQDESV (reference sequence). V lost 5 bases to trimming and J lost 0 bases; unmatched junction nucleotides: 10. This CDR3 contains 18 residues. In nucleotides, the CDR3 is TGTGCCAGCAGCCCAACCGGGACAGCGAACTCTGGGGCCAACGTCCTGACTTTC. This codes for CASSPTGTANSGANVLTF.

This clone was observed a single time. V and J are TRBV7-8 and TRBJ2-5, with D tentatively TRBD2 (6 bases). The CDR3 totals 16 residues. Germline loops: CDR1 SGHVS, CDR2 FQNEAQ. Trimming removed 1 base at V and 3 bases at J, with 15 bases between. The CDR3 DNA reads TGTGCCAGCAGCTTAGTAGTCGGGGGACGAGAAGAGACCCAGTACTTC. This sequence encodes CASSLVVGGREETQYF.

This clone showed up just once. The V and J genes are TRBV10-3 and TRBJ1-3; 9 bases agree with TRBD1. V dropped 10 bases and J dropped 2; count of bases not matched to a gene: 12. The CDR3 has 16 residues. The germline V gene encodes CDR1 ENHRY and CDR2 SYGVKD. This chain's CDR3 is CATGTGSNIAGNTIYF. CDR3 in DNA: TGTGCCACCGGGACAGGGTCGAATATCGCTGGAAACACCATATATTTT.

The chain has TRBV19 and TRBJ2-5; 10 bases fit TRBD2. Germline-derived CDR1 and CDR2 are LNHDA and SQIVND (reference sequence). Unmatched junction bases numbered 2, after V lost 4 bases and J lost 6 bases. The CDR3 loop spans 13 amino acids. The CDR3 region has the DNA TGTGCCAGTAGTAATAGCGGGAGGAAGACCCAGTACTTC. The encoded protein is CASSNSGRKTQYF.

The V gene is TRBV7-2, the J gene TRBJ2-7; 7 bases align to TRBD2. The CDR3 has 14 residues. Germline V CDR1 and CDR2: SGHTA, FQGNSA. With 5 bases clipped from V and 2 bases from J, the junction kept 6 bases outside the gene matches. The CDR3 nucleotides are TGTGCCAGCAGCCCTATGGCGGGGGCCTACGAGCAGTACTTC. Translation: CASSPMAGAYEQYF.

The rearrangement uses TRBV6-6 and TRBJ1-2, with 9 bases identical to TRBD1. The germline gives CDR1 MNHNY, CDR2 SVGAGI (reference sequence). V shed 0 bases and J 4 bases; nucleotides not matched to a gene: 6. The CDR3 is 16 residues long. CDR3 coding DNA: TGTGCCAGCAGTTACTCCGGGACAGGGATCGGCTATGGCTACACCTTC. Protein: CASSYSGTGIGYGYTF.

This chain joins TRBV5-5 and TRBJ2-7, with 7 positions matching TRBD2. CDR3 length equals 14 residues. V shed 1 base and J 6 bases; nucleotides not matched to a gene: 7. Germline values: CDR1 SGHKS, CDR2 YYEKEE (reference sequence). In DNA form, the CDR3 reads TGTGCCAGCAGCTTGCCCGGACTAGTATTCGAGCAGTACTTC. Translating it yields CASSLPGLVFEQYF.

This clone was counted between two and nine times. This sequence joins TRBV5-1 and TRBJ1-2; 7 nucleotides align to TRBD1. V lost 3 bases and J lost 5; bases outside the gene matches: 7. CDR3 length: 14 amino acids. In germline, CDR1 is SGHRS, CDR2 YFSETQ. The CDR3 is CASSSGDRSYGYTF. Written as DNA, the CDR3 is TGCGCCAGCAGCTCCGGGGACAGAAGTTATGGCTACACCTTC.

In DNA, the CDR3 is TGCGCCAGCAGTGATTCCCTTAGATATGGCTACACCTTC. Amino acids: CASSDSLRYGYTF. J is TRBJ1-2 and V is TRBV10-2, with no clear D. The CDR3 length is 13 residues. Germline CDR1 is WSHSY and CDR2 is SAAADI. V gave up 3 bases and J gave up 5 bases, with 10 bases separating them.

The V call is TRBV5-1, the J call TRBJ2-3; perhaps TRBD2 as D (6 bases). Germline V CDR1 and CDR2: SGHRS, YFSETQ. The CDR3 contains 12 residues. V lost 5 bases to trimming and J lost 5 bases, with 9 bases between them. The CDR3 DNA reads TGCGCCAGCAGAAGACTAGTAGATACGCAGTATTTT. This encodes CASRRLVDTQYF.

This sequence joins TRBV4-2 and TRBJ2-7, with 7 bases aligning to TRBD2. The CDR3 contains 15 residues. Germline CDR1 reads LGHNA; CDR2 reads YNFKEQ. Unmatched junction bases numbered 8, after V lost 5 bases and J lost 1 base. The CDR3 region has the DNA TGTGCCAGCAGCTACTCCGGCGGGGGTTCCTACGAGCAGTACTTC. Encoded protein: CASSYSGGGSYEQYF.

Only a few counts were recorded for this clone. V is TRBV19 and J is TRBJ2-2, with TRBD2 matching over 7 bases. The CDR3 runs 15 residues. V shed 7 bases, J shed 6 bases, and the junction held 11 bases outside the gene matches. Germline V gene sequence: CDR1 LNHDA, CDR2 SQIVND (reference sequence). The CDR3: CASTRFSGLAGELFF. The CDR3 DNA follows: TGTGCCAGTACCCGGTTTAGCGGGTTGGCCGGGGAGCTGTTTTTT.

The V and J genes are TRBV5-1 and TRBJ1-1, with a tentative D call TRBD1 (6 bases). Trimming removed 4 bases from V and 3 bases from J, with 10 bases in between. Germline CDR1 and CDR2: SGHRS and YFSETQ. The CDR3 covers 13 residues. CDR3 nucleotide sequence: TGCGCCAGCAGCCCCCGGACAGACACTGAAGCTTTCTTT. This codes for CASSPRTDTEAFF.

CDR3 sequence: CASNSPTYNEQFF. CDR3 coding DNA: TGTGCCAGCAACTCACCTACCTACAATGAGCAGTTCTTC. The V gene is TRBV18, the J gene TRBJ2-1; D is undetermined. CDR1 and CDR2 from the germline V gene are KGHSH and LQKENI. The V gene lost 8 bases and the J gene lost 2 bases, with 10 bases spanning the gap. CDR3 length equals 13 residues.

The rearrangement joins TRBV2 to TRBJ1-2; 7 bases fit TRBD1. Germline CDR1 is SNHLY and CDR2 is FYNNEI. V dropped 4 bases and J dropped 5; count of bases not matched to a gene: 7. The CDR3 is 14 amino acids. CDR3 sequence (DNA): TGTGCCAGCAGTGGACAGGGTCCGGATTATGGCTACACCTTC. This codes for CASSGQGPDYGYTF.